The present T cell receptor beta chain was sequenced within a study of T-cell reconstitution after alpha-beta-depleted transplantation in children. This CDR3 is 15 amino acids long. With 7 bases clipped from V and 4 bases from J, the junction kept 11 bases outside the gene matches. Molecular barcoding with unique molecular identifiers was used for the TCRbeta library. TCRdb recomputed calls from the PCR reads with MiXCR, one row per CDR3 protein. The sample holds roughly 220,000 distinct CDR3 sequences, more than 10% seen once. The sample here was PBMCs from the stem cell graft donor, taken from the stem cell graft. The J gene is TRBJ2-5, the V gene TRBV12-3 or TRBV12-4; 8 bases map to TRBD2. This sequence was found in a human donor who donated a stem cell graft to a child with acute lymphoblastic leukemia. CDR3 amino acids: CASTASGRWGETQYF. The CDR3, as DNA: TGTGCCAGCACCGCCAGCGGGAGATGGGGAGAGACCCAGTACTTC.